A single sample gave rise to the 14 T cell receptor beta chains below, sequenced in a study of blood T cell repertoires in COVID-19. Profiling relied on immunoSEQ multiplex PCR, and the TCRdb table lists in-frame clones only, not all of them. Here the sample spans about 230,000 clones, more than 75% being singletons. Material for sequencing was peripheral blood. The receptors shown here come from a man aged 50 to 59 with COVID-19, enrolled during active disease.

This rearrangement joins TRBV11-2 to TRBJ1-5; D gene ambiguous. Germline CDR1 is SGHAT and CDR2 is FQNNGV. The CDR3 has 14 amino acids. Trimming pared 2 bases from V and 1 base from J, leaving 6 bases between. Here the CDR3 DNA reads TGTGCCAGCAGCTTACTGGGCAGCAATCAGCCCCAGCATTTT. Translating it yields CASSLLGSNQPQHF.

This chain joins TRBV12-3 or TRBV12-4 and TRBJ1-1; no definite D call. CDR3 length equals 13 residues. V shed 1 base and J shed 3 bases, with 6 bases lying between them. The CDR3 here is CASSLVPDTEAFF. The CDR3, as DNA: TGTGCCAGCAGTTTAGTTCCCGACACTGAAGCTTTCTTT.

V usage is TRBV29-1 and J usage is TRBJ1-1, with 8 nucleotides matching TRBD1. The germline V gene has CDR1 SQVTM and CDR2 ANQGSEA. There are 14 residues in the CDR3. Germline trimming cut 6 bases from V and 1 base from J; bases unmatched to any gene: 7. The CDR3: CSVPRTGRNTEAFF. CDR3 sequence (DNA): TGCAGCGTCCCGCGGACAGGGAGGAACACTGAAGCTTTCTTT.

The genes are TRBV18 and TRBJ2-5; no firm D call. In germline, CDR1 is KGHSH, CDR2 LQKENI. The CDR3 contains 13 residues. The V end was cut by 4 bases, the J end by 4 bases, with 10 bases between. CDR3 region: CASSRGPPETQYF. DNA of the CDR3: TGTGCCAGCTCACGCGGCCCCCCAGAGACCCAGTACTTC.

The chain combines TRBV10-2 with TRBJ2-4, with D possibly being TRBD2 (7 bases). With 4 bases removed from V and 9 bases from J, the gap between germline ends came to 22 bases. Per germline, CDR1 WSHSY and CDR2 SAAADI. The CDR3 covers 16 residues. The CDR3 loop is CASSGGSSGTGAIQYF. The DNA of the CDR3 is TGCGCCAGCAGTGGAGGGTCTAGCGGAACGGGGGCCATTCAGTACTTC.

This sequence joins TRBV2 and TRBJ1-4; weak D call: TRBD1 (5 bases). The CDR3 totals 14 residues. Germline CDR1 and CDR2: SNHLY and FYNNEI. Deletions cut 3 bases from V and 7 bases from J, with 12 bases between. The DNA of the CDR3 is TGTGCCAGCAGTGATCAGGGTTTCTTTGAAAAACTGTTTTTT. Protein: CASSDQGFFEKLFF.

The chain uses TRBV9 and TRBJ2-2; 7 bases line up with TRBD1. After removal of 1 base from V and 3 bases from J, the junction contained 3 bases not matched to a gene. Germline V gene data show CDR1 as SGDLS and CDR2 as YYNGEE. The CDR3 extends over 15 amino acids. The CDR3 loop reads CASSVTGQDTGELFF. DNA of the CDR3: TGTGCCAGCAGCGTAACTGGACAGGACACCGGGGAGCTGTTTTTT.

This clone occurred a few times. This chain joins TRBV28 and TRBJ1-2; 10 bases agree with TRBD1. Trimming at V came to 4 bases and at J to 8 bases, leaving 7 bases not matched to a gene. Germline V lookup: CDR1 MDHEN, CDR2 SYDVKM. This CDR3 comprises 14 residues. The CDR3 protein is CASSSWTGGRGYTF. The CDR3 nucleotides are TGTGCCAGCAGTTCGTGGACAGGGGGTAGGGGCTACACCTTC.

The V call is TRBV12-5, the J call TRBJ1-5, with 7 bases matching TRBD1. This CDR3 is 14 amino acids long. Losses at the gene ends were 5 bases for V and 4 bases for J; bases not matched to a gene: 5. Looked up from germline, CDR1 is LGHNT and CDR2 is FRNRAP. Here the CDR3 reads CASGTGVGNQPQHF. For the CDR3, the DNA is TGTGCTAGTGGTACAGGGGTGGGGAATCAGCCCCAGCATTTT.

The chain combines TRBV6-6 with TRBJ2-3; 10 bases line up with TRBD1. The V gene's germline CDR1 is MNHNY and CDR2 SVGAGI (reference sequence). With 2 bases clipped from V and 5 bases from J, the junction kept 4 bases outside the gene matches. The CDR3 spans 15 residues. CDR3 sequence: CASSYGTGEGDTQYF. CDR3 coding DNA: TGTGCCAGCAGTTACGGGACAGGGGAAGGAGATACGCAGTATTTT.

This chain uses TRBV6-6 with TRBJ2-4, with D perhaps TRBD2 (5 bases). Germline assignment: CDR1 MNHNY and CDR2 SVGAGI (reference sequence). Trimming took off 2 bases at V and 11 bases at J, with 13 bases between the two ends. The CDR3 consists of 13 residues. Written as DNA, the CDR3 is TGTGCCAGCAGTTACGAGGCCGGGGAATTTCAGTACTTC. Translated, it gives CASSYEAGEFQYF.

This sequence joins TRBV5-1 and TRBJ2-3, with 12 bases matching TRBD2. The V and J ends lost 3 bases and 6 bases, in that order; junction bases with no gene match: 8. Germline V gene sequence: CDR1 SGHRS, CDR2 YFSETQ. CDR3 length equals 16 residues. As DNA, the CDR3 is TGCGCCAGCAGCTCGGCACGGACTAGCGGGATTGATACGCAGTATTTT. This sequence encodes CASSSARTSGIDTQYF.

This clone was counted a few times. The chain is built from TRBV27 and TRBJ2-7; the match to TRBD1 covers 10 bases. The ends lost 6 bases at V and 0 bases at J; junction bases unmatched: 2. This CDR3 contains 14 residues. Looked up from germline, CDR1 is MNHEY and CDR2 is SMNVEV (reference sequence). CDR3 in DNA: TGTGCCAGCAGACGGACAGGGGGCTCCTACGAGCAGTACTTC. Its protein is CASRRTGGSYEQYF.

The CDR3 sequence is CASSHTDRGSGNTIYF. In DNA, the CDR3 is TGTGCCAGCAGCCATACCGACAGGGGCTCTGGAAACACCATATATTTT. The gene calls are TRBV4-2 and TRBJ1-3; the match to TRBD1 covers 8 bases. The germline CDR1 and CDR2 sequences are LGHNA and YNFKEQ. J gave up 0 bases and V 3 bases, and 4 bases lay outside the gene matches. The CDR3 has 16 residues.